These 7 T cell receptor beta chains came from one sample sequenced in a study of cytomegalovirus exposure and HLA in healthy donors (dated by TCRdb to about 2017). Preparation of the library involved the immunoSEQ multiplex PCR assay. For the multiplex PCR, a mixture combining 60 forward primers for TCR Vbeta segments and 13 reverse primers for TCR Jbeta segments was used. Drawn from immuneACCESS, this table holds only the in-frame rearrangements with V and J called that TCRdb kept. Clones are partly lost; checked studies trace under half to an unresolved V gene and leave the rest unexplained. Present in this sample are fewer than 200,000 clones, about four fifths of which were seen just once. The ten top clones hold approximately 0.51% of the sample. Sequences were obtained from PBMCs. These receptors were taken from a woman in her fifties or sixties in good health and CMV-seronegative.

The chain carries TRBV29-1 and TRBJ2-7, with D maybe TRBD1 (6 bases). The germline V gene encodes CDR1 SQVTM and CDR2 ANQGSEA. This CDR3 region has 12 residues. V lost 7 bases and J 3 bases, leaving 13 bases between the germline ends. The chain's CDR3 is CSAQGLYYEQYF. As DNA, the CDR3 is TGCAGCGCACAGGGTCTTTACTACGAGCAGTACTTC.

The chain combines TRBV10-2 with TRBJ2-1, with TRBD1 matching 7 bases. V shed 11 bases, J shed 3 bases, and the junction held 7 bases outside the gene matches. Germline lookup yields CDR1 WSHSY and CDR2 SAAADI. The CDR3 loop spans 13 amino acids. The CDR3 sequence is CASQGTDYNEQFF. As DNA, the CDR3 is TGCGCCTCACAGGGGACAGACTACAATGAGCAGTTCTTC.

The rearrangement links TRBV5-1 to TRBJ1-2; D uncertain. This CDR3 contains 14 residues. V lost 0 bases and J lost 10, with 16 bases in between. Germline lookup yields CDR1 SGHRS and CDR2 YFSETQ. CDR3 sequence: CASSLEAGLLDYTF. Here the CDR3 DNA reads TGCGCCAGCAGCTTGGAAGCAGGATTGTTAGACTACACCTTC.

The chain recombines TRBV4-2 with TRBJ2-2; unclear D gene. CDR3 length: 15 residues. In germline, CDR1 is LGHNA, CDR2 YNFKEQ. V was cut by 3 bases and J by 0 bases, with 8 bases left in between. The CDR3, as DNA: TGTGCCAGCAGCCACGGCGGCGCGAACACCGGGGAGCTGTTTTTT. Amino acid sequence: CASSHGGANTGELFF.

The genes are TRBV11-3 and TRBJ1-1; 9 bases line up with TRBD1. The CDR3 consists of 14 residues. Looked up from germline, CDR1 is SGHNT and CDR2 is YENEEA. J gave up 5 bases and V 5 bases, and 6 bases lay outside the gene matches. The CDR3 here is CASSKGQGYTEAFF. In DNA, the CDR3 is TGTGCCAGCAGCAAAGGACAGGGGTATACTGAAGCTTTCTTT.

The chain combines TRBV20-1 with TRBJ1-2; D is perhaps TRBD1 (6 bases). The CDR3 totals 11 residues. CDR1 DFQATT and CDR2 SNEGSKA come from the germline V gene (reference sequence). V shed 6 bases and J shed 7 bases, with 12 bases lying between them. This CDR3 reads CSAHTGPGYTF. In DNA form, the CDR3 reads TGCAGTGCCCATACAGGGCCTGGCTACACCTTC.

The chain recombines TRBV28 with TRBJ1-2; 12 nucleotides agree with TRBD1. Germline CDR1 is MDHEN and CDR2 is SYDVKM. Trimming cost V 3 bases and J 4 bases; bases outside gene matches: 3. The CDR3 is made up of 15 amino acids. DNA of the CDR3: TGTGCCAGCAGTTTGGGACAGGGGGCGATCTATGGCTACACCTTC. This gives the protein CASSLGQGAIYGYTF.